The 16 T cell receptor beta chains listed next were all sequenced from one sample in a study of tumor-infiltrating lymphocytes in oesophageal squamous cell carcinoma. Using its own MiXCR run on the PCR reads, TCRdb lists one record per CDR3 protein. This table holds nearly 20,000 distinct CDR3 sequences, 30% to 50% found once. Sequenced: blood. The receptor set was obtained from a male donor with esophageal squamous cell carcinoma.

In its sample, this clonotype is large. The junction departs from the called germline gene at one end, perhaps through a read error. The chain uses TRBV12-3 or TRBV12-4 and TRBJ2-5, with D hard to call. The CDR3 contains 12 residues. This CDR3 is CASSLGRETQYF. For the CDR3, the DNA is TGTGCCAGCAGCTTAGGGCGGGAGACCCAGTACTTC.

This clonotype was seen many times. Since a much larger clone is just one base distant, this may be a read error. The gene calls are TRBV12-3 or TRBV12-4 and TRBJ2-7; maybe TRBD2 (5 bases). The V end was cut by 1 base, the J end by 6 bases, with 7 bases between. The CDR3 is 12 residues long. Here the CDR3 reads CASSLGGIEQYF. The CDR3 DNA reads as TGTGCCAGCAGTTTAGGAGGGATCGAGCAGTACTTC.

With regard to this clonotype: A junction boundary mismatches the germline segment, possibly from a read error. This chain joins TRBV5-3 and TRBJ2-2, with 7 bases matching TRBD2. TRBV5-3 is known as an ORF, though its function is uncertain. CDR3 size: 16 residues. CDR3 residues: CASSLRLAANTGELFF. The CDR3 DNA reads TGTGCCAGCAGCTTAAGGCTAGCGGCGAACACCGGGGAGCTGTTTTTT.

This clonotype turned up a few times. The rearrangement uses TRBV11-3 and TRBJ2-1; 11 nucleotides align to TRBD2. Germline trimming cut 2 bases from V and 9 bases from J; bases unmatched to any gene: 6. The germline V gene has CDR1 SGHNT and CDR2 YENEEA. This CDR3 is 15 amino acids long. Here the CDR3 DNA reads TGTGCCAGCAGCTTAAGTAGCGGGGGGGCCAGTGAGCAGTTCTTC. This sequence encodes CASSLSSGGASEQFF.

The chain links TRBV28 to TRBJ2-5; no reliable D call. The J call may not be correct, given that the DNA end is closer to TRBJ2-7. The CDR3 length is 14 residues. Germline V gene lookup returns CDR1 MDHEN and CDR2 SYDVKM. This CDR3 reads CASSIPGYSYEQYF. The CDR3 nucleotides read TGTGCCAGCAGTATACCCGGGTACTCCTACGAGCAGTACTTC.

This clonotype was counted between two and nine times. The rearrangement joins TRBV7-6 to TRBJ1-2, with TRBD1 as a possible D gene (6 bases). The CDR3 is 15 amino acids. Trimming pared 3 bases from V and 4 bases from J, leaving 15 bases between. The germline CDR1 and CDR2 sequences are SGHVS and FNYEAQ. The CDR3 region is CASSLSGHELYGYTF. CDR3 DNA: TGTGCCAGCAGCTTGTCGGGACATGAACTCTATGGCTACACCTTC. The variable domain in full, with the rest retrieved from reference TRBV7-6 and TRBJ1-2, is GAGVSQSPRYKVTKRGQDVALRCDPISGHVSLYWYRQALGQGPEFLTYFNYEAQQDKSGLPNDRFSAERPEGSISTLTIQRTEQRDSAMYRCASSLSGHELYGYTFGSGTRLTVV.

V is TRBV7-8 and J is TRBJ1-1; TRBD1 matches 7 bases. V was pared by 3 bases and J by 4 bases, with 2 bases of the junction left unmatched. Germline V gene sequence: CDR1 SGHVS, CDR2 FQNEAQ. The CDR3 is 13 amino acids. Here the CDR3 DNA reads TGTGCCAGCAGCTTCACAGGGGCCACTGAAGCTTTCTTT. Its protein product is CASSFTGATEAFF.

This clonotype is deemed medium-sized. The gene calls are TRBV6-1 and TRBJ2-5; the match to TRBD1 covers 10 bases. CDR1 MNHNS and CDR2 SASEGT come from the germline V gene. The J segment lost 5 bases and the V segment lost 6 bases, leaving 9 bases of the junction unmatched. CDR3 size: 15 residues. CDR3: CASRPGTGDLETQYF. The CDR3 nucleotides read TGTGCCAGCAGACCCGGGACAGGGGATTTGGAGACCCAGTACTTC.

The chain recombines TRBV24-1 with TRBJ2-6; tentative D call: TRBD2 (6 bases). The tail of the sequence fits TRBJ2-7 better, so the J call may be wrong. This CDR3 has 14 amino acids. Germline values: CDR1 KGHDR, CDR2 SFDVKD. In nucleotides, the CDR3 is TGTGCCACCATCCACGGAGGGAGTAGGTACGAGCAGTACTTC. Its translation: CATIHGGSRYEQYF.

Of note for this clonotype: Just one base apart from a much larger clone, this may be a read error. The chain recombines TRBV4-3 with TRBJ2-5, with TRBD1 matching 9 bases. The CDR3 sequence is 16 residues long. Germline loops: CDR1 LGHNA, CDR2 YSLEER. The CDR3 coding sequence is TGCGCCAGCAGCCAAGCCGGGACAGGGAACACCGGGGAGCTGTATTTT. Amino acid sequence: CASSQAGTGNTGELYF.

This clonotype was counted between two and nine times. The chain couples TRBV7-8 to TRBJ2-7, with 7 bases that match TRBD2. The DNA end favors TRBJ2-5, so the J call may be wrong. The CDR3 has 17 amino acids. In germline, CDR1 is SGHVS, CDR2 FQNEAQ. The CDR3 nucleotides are TGTGCCAGCAGCTTAGGACCCGGTTTGCGGGGGCAAGAGACCCAGTACTTC. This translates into CASSLGPGLRGQETQYF.

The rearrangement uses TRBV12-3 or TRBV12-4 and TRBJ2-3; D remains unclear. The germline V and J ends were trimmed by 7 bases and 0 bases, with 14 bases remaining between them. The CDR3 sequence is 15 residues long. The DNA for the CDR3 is TGTGCCAGCACCCCCCGACGGATCAGCACAGATACGCAGTATTTT. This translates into CASTPRRISTDTQYF.

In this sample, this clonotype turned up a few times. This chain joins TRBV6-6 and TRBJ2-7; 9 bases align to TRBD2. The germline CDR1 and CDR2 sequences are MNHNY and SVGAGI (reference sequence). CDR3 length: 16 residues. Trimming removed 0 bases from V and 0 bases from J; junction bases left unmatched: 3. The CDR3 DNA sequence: TGTGCCAGCAGTTACTCCGCGACTAGCGGCTCCTACGAGCAGTACTTC. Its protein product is CASSYSATSGSYEQYF.

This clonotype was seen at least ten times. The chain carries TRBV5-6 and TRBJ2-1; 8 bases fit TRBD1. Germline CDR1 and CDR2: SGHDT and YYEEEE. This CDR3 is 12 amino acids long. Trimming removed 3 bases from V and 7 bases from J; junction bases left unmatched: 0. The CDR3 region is CASSWTGNEQFF. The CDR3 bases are TGTGCCAGCAGCTGGACAGGGAATGAGCAGTTCTTC. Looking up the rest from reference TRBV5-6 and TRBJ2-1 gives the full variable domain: DAGVTQSPTHLIKTRGQQVTLRCSPKSGHDTVSWYQQALGQGPQFIFQYYEEEERQRGNFPDRFSGHQFPNYSSELNVNALLLGDSALYLCASSWTGNEQFFGPGTRLTVL.

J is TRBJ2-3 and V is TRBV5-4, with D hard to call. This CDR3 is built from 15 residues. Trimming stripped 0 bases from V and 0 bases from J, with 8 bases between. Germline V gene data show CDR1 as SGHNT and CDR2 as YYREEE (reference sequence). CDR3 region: CASSLAVTSTDTQYF. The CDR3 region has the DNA TGTGCCAGCAGCTTGGCTGTGACTAGCACAGATACGCAGTATTTT. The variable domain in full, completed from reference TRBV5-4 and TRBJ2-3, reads ETGVTQSPTHLIKTRGQQVTLRCSSQSGHNTVSWYQQALGQGPQFIFQYYREEENGRGNFPPRFSGLQFPNYSSELNVNALELDDSALYLCASSLAVTSTDTQYFGPGTRLTVL.

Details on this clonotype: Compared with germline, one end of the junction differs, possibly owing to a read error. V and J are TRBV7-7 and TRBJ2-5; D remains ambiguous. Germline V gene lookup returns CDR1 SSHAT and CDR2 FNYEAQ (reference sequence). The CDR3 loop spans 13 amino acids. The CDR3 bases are TGTGCTAGCAGCCAGGACGGACAAGAGACCCAGTACTTC. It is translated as CASSQDGQETQYF.